A selection of T cell receptor beta chains follows, all from one sample in a study of identical twins. TCRdb analysed the 5' RACE reads with MiXCR anew, one entry per CDR3 protein. The data show 1.5 million to 2 million distinct CDR3 sequences, 25% to 35% seen once. The sample comprised cord blood. The receptor source for this set is a newborn girl in good health. The CDR3 runs from the conserved cysteine through the conserved F or W. Each record gives: J gene, V gene, clone size, CDR3 length, D gene, CDR3 DNA, CDR3 protein. D genes are given only for firm matches. Some rows have no size entry. The others give once, few or many, or a class for an expanded clone.

j_call: TRBJ2-5; v_call: TRBV27; clone_size: -; cdr3_length: 18; d_call: TRBD2; cdr3_nt: TGTGCCAGCAGTCCCTTTATTACTAGCGGTGGGTCGTACAATGAGCAGTACTTC; cdr3_aa: CASSPFITSGGSYNEQYF
j_call: TRBJ1-2; v_call: TRBV29-1; clone_size: -; cdr3_length: 12; d_call: -; cdr3_nt: TGCAGCGTTGCGATGGGTTTCTATGGCTACACCTTC; cdr3_aa: CSVAMGFYGYTF
j_call: TRBJ2-3; v_call: TRBV20-1; clone_size: few; cdr3_length: 16; d_call: -; cdr3_nt: TGCAGTGCTAGAACTCGTCGGCGGTTAGAGCCAGATACGCAGTATTTT; cdr3_aa: CSARTRRRLEPDTQYF
j_call: TRBJ2-7; v_call: TRBV5-1; clone_size: -; cdr3_length: 15; d_call: -; cdr3_nt: TGCGCCAGCAGCTCCCGACTAGGCAACTCCTACGAGCAGTACTTC; cdr3_aa: CASSSRLGNSYEQYF
j_call: TRBJ1-1; v_call: TRBV28; clone_size: -; cdr3_length: 14; d_call: -; cdr3_nt: TGTGCCAGCAGCCGAAGGGTGGCGAACACTGAAGCTTTCTTT; cdr3_aa: CASSRRVANTEAFF
j_call: TRBJ2-7; v_call: TRBV29-1; clone_size: many; cdr3_length: 13; d_call: TRBD1; cdr3_nt: TGCAGCGTTAGACAGGGGCACACCTACGAGCAGTACTTC; cdr3_aa: CSVRQGHTYEQYF
j_call: TRBJ1-1; v_call: TRBV7-9; clone_size: -; cdr3_length: 14; d_call: -; cdr3_nt: TGTGCCAGCAGCATCCGGGACGGGGACACTGAAGCTTTCTTT; cdr3_aa: CASSIRDGDTEAFF
j_call: TRBJ1-4; v_call: TRBV28; clone_size: few; cdr3_length: 15; d_call: TRBD1; cdr3_nt: TGTGCCAGCAGTTTCGGGACAGGGTGGGAAGAAAAACTGTTTTTT; cdr3_aa: CASSFGTGWEEKLFF
j_call: TRBJ2-5; v_call: TRBV7-9; clone_size: -; cdr3_length: 18; d_call: TRBD2; cdr3_nt: TGTGCCAGCAGCCTGGGACTAGCGGGGGGGCCTAGATTCAATGAGCAGTACTTC; cdr3_aa: CASSLGLAGGPRFNEQYF
j_call: TRBJ1-5; v_call: TRBV28; clone_size: -; cdr3_length: 15; d_call: -; cdr3_nt: TGTGCCATCGCGGGACTCAAAAGGCGCAATCAGCCCCAGCATTTT; cdr3_aa: CAIAGLKRRNQPQHF
j_call: TRBJ1-2; v_call: TRBV27; clone_size: -; cdr3_length: 18; d_call: TRBD1; cdr3_nt: TGTGCCAGCAGTTTATCTCCCAGGGACAGGGAAGTTTTGAATGGCTACACCTTC; cdr3_aa: CASSLSPRDREVLNGYTF
j_call: TRBJ1-4; v_call: TRBV12-3/TRBV12-4; clone_size: many; cdr3_length: 14; d_call: -; cdr3_nt: TGTGCCAGCAGTAATAGGGGGGGAAATGAAAAACTGTTTTTT; cdr3_aa: CASSNRGGNEKLFF
j_call: TRBJ1-5; v_call: TRBV20-1; clone_size: -; cdr3_length: 15; d_call: TRBD1; cdr3_nt: TGCAGTGCTAGATACGGACAGGTTAGCAATCAGCCCCAGCATTTT; cdr3_aa: CSARYGQVSNQPQHF
j_call: TRBJ2-3; v_call: TRBV24-1; clone_size: -; cdr3_length: 15; d_call: TRBD1; cdr3_nt: TGTGCCACCAGTGATCGGAAGGGGGCCACAGATACGCAGTATTTT; cdr3_aa: CATSDRKGATDTQYF
j_call: TRBJ1-6; v_call: TRBV29-1; clone_size: many; cdr3_length: 13; d_call: TRBD1; cdr3_nt: TGCAGCGTTTCAGGGGGAAACAATTCACCCCTCCACTTT; cdr3_aa: CSVSGGNNSPLHF
j_call: TRBJ2-3; v_call: TRBV2; clone_size: few; cdr3_length: 15; d_call: -; cdr3_nt: TGTGCCAGCAGTGAAAGTGGGGTTACCACAGATACGCAGTATTTT; cdr3_aa: CASSESGVTTDTQYF
j_call: TRBJ2-5; v_call: TRBV29-1; clone_size: -; cdr3_length: 13; d_call: -; cdr3_nt: TGCTGCGTTGAAGTCCGGAGTGGGGAGACCCAGTACTTC; cdr3_aa: CCVEVRSGETQYF
j_call: TRBJ2-3; v_call: TRBV21-1; clone_size: -; cdr3_length: 12; d_call: -; cdr3_nt: TGTGCCAGGGCCGCGGGCACAGATACGCAGTATTTT; cdr3_aa: CARAAGTDTQYF
j_call: TRBJ1-4; v_call: TRBV4-2; clone_size: few; cdr3_length: 15; d_call: -; cdr3_nt: TGTGCCAGCAGCCAAGATGAGTTTTTAGGGGAAAAACTGTTTTTT; cdr3_aa: CASSQDEFLGEKLFF
j_call: TRBJ2-3; v_call: TRBV12-3/TRBV12-4; clone_size: -; cdr3_length: 16; d_call: -; cdr3_nt: TGTGCCAGCAGTATGGGACGCAACCCCTCCACAGATACGCAGTATTTT; cdr3_aa: CASSMGRNPSTDTQYF
j_call: TRBJ1-5; v_call: TRBV6-5; clone_size: few; cdr3_length: 15; d_call: TRBD1; cdr3_nt: TGTGCCAGCAGACCTTCGACAGGGGGCATTCAGCCCCAGCATTTT; cdr3_aa: CASRPSTGGIQPQHF
j_call: TRBJ1-1; v_call: TRBV29-1; clone_size: -; cdr3_length: 14; d_call: -; cdr3_nt: TGCAGCGTTGCGTATACGTTCAGGGGCACTGAAGCTTTCTTT; cdr3_aa: CSVAYTFRGTEAFF
j_call: TRBJ2-7; v_call: TRBV20-1; clone_size: -; cdr3_length: 15; d_call: TRBD1; cdr3_nt: TGCAGTGCTAGAGGGGGAGAGGGGGCGCGGTACGAGCAGTACTTC; cdr3_aa: CSARGGEGARYEQYF
j_call: TRBJ2-3; v_call: TRBV7-6; clone_size: few; cdr3_length: 16; d_call: TRBD2; cdr3_nt: TGTGCCAGCAGCTTAGGGACTAGCGGGGGGGCCCATACGCAGTATTTT; cdr3_aa: CASSLGTSGGAHTQYF
j_call: TRBJ2-3; v_call: TRBV18; clone_size: -; cdr3_length: 17; d_call: TRBD2; cdr3_nt: TGTGCCAGCTCACCTCTCCGGGAGGCCCAGGGATGGGATACGCAGTATTTT; cdr3_aa: CASSPLREAQGWDTQYF
j_call: TRBJ2-7; v_call: TRBV3-1; clone_size: -; cdr3_length: 16; d_call: TRBD1; cdr3_nt: TGTGCCAGCAGCCATTCATCCAGGGGGAGCGGCTACGAGCAGTACTTC; cdr3_aa: CASSHSSRGSGYEQYF
j_call: TRBJ2-2; v_call: TRBV27; clone_size: -; cdr3_length: 16; d_call: TRBD1; cdr3_nt: TGTGCCAGCAGCCCCGGTAGGGGGCTAGGCACCGGGGAGCTGTTTTTT; cdr3_aa: CASSPGRGLGTGELFF
j_call: TRBJ2-1; v_call: TRBV20-1; clone_size: few; cdr3_length: 14; d_call: -; cdr3_nt: TGCAGTGCTCAGAGAGGGGACACCTACAATGAGCAGTTCTTC; cdr3_aa: CSAQRGDTYNEQFF
j_call: TRBJ1-2; v_call: TRBV12-3/TRBV12-4; clone_size: few; cdr3_length: 14; d_call: -; cdr3_nt: TGTGCCAGCAGTTTAAGGGTGAGGGAGGATGGCTACACCTTC; cdr3_aa: CASSLRVREDGYTF
j_call: TRBJ1-1; v_call: TRBV20-1; clone_size: few; cdr3_length: 13; d_call: -; cdr3_nt: TGCAGTGCTCCCCGGTCCAGCGACACTGAAGCTTTCTTT; cdr3_aa: CSAPRSSDTEAFF
j_call: TRBJ2-1; v_call: TRBV7-8; clone_size: few; cdr3_length: 16; d_call: TRBD2; cdr3_nt: TGTGCCAGCAGCCCTCTGGGGACTAGCGTCATAAATGAGCAGTTCTTC; cdr3_aa: CASSPLGTSVINEQFF
j_call: TRBJ2-3; v_call: TRBV10-3; clone_size: many; cdr3_length: 11; d_call: -; cdr3_nt: TGTGCCATCGAAAGTAGTTATACGCAGTATTTT; cdr3_aa: CAIESSYTQYF
j_call: TRBJ2-7; v_call: TRBV20-1; clone_size: -; cdr3_length: 14; d_call: TRBD1; cdr3_nt: TGCAGTGCTAGAGAGCCGGGACAGGGCTACGAGCAGTACTTC; cdr3_aa: CSAREPGQGYEQYF
j_call: TRBJ2-3; v_call: TRBV9; clone_size: few; cdr3_length: 15; d_call: TRBD2; cdr3_nt: TGTGCCAGCAGCGGTAGCGGGGGCCGCACAGATACGCAGTATTTT; cdr3_aa: CASSGSGGRTDTQYF